The 10 T cell receptor beta chains listed next were all sequenced from one sample in a study of persistence of HIV-infected CD4 T cells. This was the immunoSEQ version 4 assay in survey mode. The table came from immunoSEQ multiplex PCR; TCRdb's copy has only in-frame clones and leaves some out. Of roughly 9,200 clones in the sample, more than 70% are singletons; the top ten hold about 2%. The stimulus was an HIV-1 Gag 15-mer peptide pool, 1 ug/peptide/mL. Sorting of responding CD4+ T cells relied on upregulated CD40 ligand together with CD69. No antigen is known for these receptors. This specimen was CD4+ T cells sorted from PBMCs after roughly 17-hour stimulation, taken from a patient who received antiretroviral therapy. The source is an adult woman with HIV who was CMV-seropositive.

The chain has TRBV21-1 and TRBJ1-5; TRBD1, the D gene given by the table, was not confirmed from the DNA. TRBV21-1 is classified as a pseudogene. This CDR3 comprises 16 residues. In DNA form, the CDR3 reads TGTGCCAGCAGCAAAGGGGGACAGGGGATCAATCAGCCCCAGCATTTT. Translated: CASSKGGQGINQPQHF.

CDR3 amino acids: CASTTYGNNSPLHF. CDR3 coding DNA: TGTGCCAGCACCACGTACGGAAACAATTCACCCCTCCACTTT. The gene calls are TRBV2 and TRBJ1-6; D not certain. The V end was cut by 7 bases, the J end by 7 bases, with 14 bases between. The CDR3 contains 14 residues. CDR1 and CDR2 from the germline V gene are SNHLY and FYNNEI.

This rearrangement joins TRBV6-1 to TRBJ1-1, with D tentatively TRBD1 (5 bases). V was shortened by 1 base and J by 5 bases, with 17 bases between the two germline ends. Germline V CDR1 and CDR2: MNHNS, SASEGT. The CDR3 length is 16 residues. CDR3 residues: CASSEGGRRGLTEAFF. CDR3 DNA sequence: TGTGCCAGCAGTGAAGGGGGGAGAAGGGGATTAACTGAAGCTTTCTTT.

This clone was picked up one time. The rearrangement uses TRBV5-1 and TRBJ2-5; unclear D gene. In germline, CDR1 is SGHRS, CDR2 YFSETQ. This CDR3 has 14 residues. V dropped 2 bases and J dropped 0 bases, with 8 bases sitting between them. The CDR3 DNA is TGCGCCAGCAGCTTCCGTATTGACCAAGAGACCCAGTACTTC. This codes for CASSFRIDQETQYF. Looking up the rest from reference TRBV5-1 and TRBJ2-5 gives the full variable domain: KAGVTQTPRYLIKTRGQQVTLSCSPISGHRSVSWYQQTPGQGLQFLFEYFSETQRNKGNFPGRFSGRQFSNSRSEMNVSTLELGDSALYLCASSFRIDQETQYFGPGTRLLVL.

This clone was counted once. The chain carries TRBV19 and TRBJ2-2; 8 nucleotides agree with TRBD1. The germline gives CDR1 LNHDA, CDR2 SQIVND (reference sequence). Trimming at V came to 6 bases and at J to 2 bases, leaving 5 bases not matched to a gene. This CDR3 is 15 amino acids long. The CDR3 DNA is TGTGCCAGTAGCCCAGGACAGGGTAACACCGGGGAGCTGTTTTTT. Protein sequence: CASSPGQGNTGELFF.

The genes are TRBV6-2 or TRBV6-3 and TRBJ2-5; D ambiguous. This CDR3 comprises 12 residues. Looked up from germline, CDR1 is MNHEY and CDR2 is SVGEGT. V lost 10 bases, J lost 4 bases, and 13 bases lay in between. The CDR3 region has the DNA TGTGCCATCCGCCCCCCTCCAGAGACCCAGTACTTC. It translates to CAIRPPPETQYF.

The V and J genes are TRBV5-1 and TRBJ2-7, with D possibly matching TRBD1 (6 bases). Germline CDR1 is SGHRS and CDR2 is YFSETQ. This CDR3 comprises 13 residues. With 5 bases removed from V and 3 bases from J, the gap between germline ends came to 12 bases. CDR3 coding DNA: TGCGCCAGCAGTTCGCAGGGGAACTACGAGCAGTACTTC. It encodes CASSSQGNYEQYF.

The CDR3 loop is CASSITSGGNLRGGSYNEQFF. DNA of the CDR3: TGTGCCAGCAGCATCACATCGGGAGGAAACCTCCGGGGAGGCTCCTACAATGAGCAGTTCTTC. V and J are TRBV7-8 and TRBJ2-1; 7 positions agree with TRBD2. Per germline, CDR1 SGHVS and CDR2 FQNEAQ. Trimming removed 5 bases from V and 0 bases from J; junction bases left unmatched: 22. The CDR3 contains 21 residues.

This chain joins TRBV2 and TRBJ2-6; D ambiguous. The CDR3 is 14 residues long. Germline CDR1 SNHLY, CDR2 FYNNEI. Trimming left V 4 bases short and J 4 bases short, with 8 bases between. CDR3 sequence reads: CASSANRGANVLTF. The CDR3 DNA follows: TGTGCCAGCAGTGCGAACCGAGGGGCCAACGTCCTGACTTTC. Based on the CDR3 plus reference TRBV2 and TRBJ2-6, the full variable domain is EPEVTQTPSHQVTQMGQEVILRCVPISNHLYFYWYRQILGQKVEFLVSFYNNEISEKSEIFDDQFSVERPDGSNFTLKIRSTKLEDSAMYFCASSANRGANVLTFGAGSRLTVL.

The chain employs TRBV6-5 and TRBJ2-4; D unclear. Deletions cut 4 bases from V and 0 bases from J, with 13 bases between. Germline V lookup: CDR1 MNHEY, CDR2 SVGAGI. This CDR3 is built from 16 residues. The CDR3, as DNA: TGTGCCAGCAGTTTAGCCGTCCTGCTAGCCAAAAACATTCAGTACTTC. Translated: CASSLAVLLAKNIQYF.